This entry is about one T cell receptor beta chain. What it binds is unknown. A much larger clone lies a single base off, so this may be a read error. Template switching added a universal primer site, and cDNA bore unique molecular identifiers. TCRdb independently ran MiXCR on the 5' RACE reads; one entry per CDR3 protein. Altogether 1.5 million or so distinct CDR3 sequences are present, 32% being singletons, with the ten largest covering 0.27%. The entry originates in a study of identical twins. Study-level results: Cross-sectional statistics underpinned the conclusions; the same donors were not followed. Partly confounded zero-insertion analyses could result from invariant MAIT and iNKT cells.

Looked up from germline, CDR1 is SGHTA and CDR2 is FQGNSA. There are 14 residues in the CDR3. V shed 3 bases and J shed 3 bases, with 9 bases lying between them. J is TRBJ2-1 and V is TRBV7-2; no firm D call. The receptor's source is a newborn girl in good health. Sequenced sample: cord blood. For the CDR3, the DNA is TGTGCCAGCAGCTTCCCCGGGTACTACAATGAGCAGTTCTTC. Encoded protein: CASSFPGYYNEQFF.